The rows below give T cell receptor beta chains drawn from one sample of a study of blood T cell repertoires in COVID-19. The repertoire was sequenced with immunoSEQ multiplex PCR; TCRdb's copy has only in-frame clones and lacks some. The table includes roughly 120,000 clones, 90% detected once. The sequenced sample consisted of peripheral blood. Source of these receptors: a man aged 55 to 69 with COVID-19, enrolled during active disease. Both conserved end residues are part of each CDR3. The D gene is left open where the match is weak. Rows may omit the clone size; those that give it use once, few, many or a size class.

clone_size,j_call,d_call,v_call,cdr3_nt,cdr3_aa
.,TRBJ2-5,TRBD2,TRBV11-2,TGTGCCAGCAGCTTAGCCCCCCTAGCGGGATGGGAGACCCAGTACTTC,CASSLAPLAGWETQYF
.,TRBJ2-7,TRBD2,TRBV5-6,TGTGCCAGCAGCTCCGGGACTAGCGCCTTCTACGAGCAGTACTTC,CASSSGTSAFYEQYF
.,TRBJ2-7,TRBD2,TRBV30,TGTGCCTGGAGCGGACCCCTATCGGGTAGCGGGGGTTACGAGCAGTACTTC,CAWSGPLSGSGGYEQYF
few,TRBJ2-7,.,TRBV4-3,TGCGCCAGCAGCCAAGATTTTCGGGGCGAGCAGTACTTC,CASSQDFRGEQYF
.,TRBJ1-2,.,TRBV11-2,TGTGCCAGCAGTCGAGGGGGGGGCTATGGCTACACCTTC,CASSRGGGYGYTF
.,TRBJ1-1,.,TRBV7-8,TGTGCCAGCAGCTTAAGCGGATCGAACACTGAAGCTTTCTTT,CASSLSGSNTEAFF
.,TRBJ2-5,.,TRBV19,TGTGCCAGTAGTATGGGGCGCCAAGAGACCCAGTACTTC,CASSMGRQETQYF
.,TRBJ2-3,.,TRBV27,TGTGCCAGCAGCCCAACAGGTCGTAGTCCGCAGTATTTT,CASSPTGRSPQYF
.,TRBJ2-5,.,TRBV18,TGTGCCAGCTCACCAGGGGGCAGTGAGACCCAGTACTTC,CASSPGGSETQYF
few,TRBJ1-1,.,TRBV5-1,TGCGCCAGCAGCTTGACAGGCAACACTGAAGCTTTCTTT,CASSLTGNTEAFF
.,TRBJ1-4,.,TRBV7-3,TGTGCCAGCAGCGAGGAGGGTTCTAATGAAAAACTGTTTTTT,CASSEEGSNEKLFF
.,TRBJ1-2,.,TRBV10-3,TGTGCCATCAGTGAGTCGACAGTTAGGCGGACAAGGAATGGCTACACCTTC,CAISESTVRRTRNGYTF
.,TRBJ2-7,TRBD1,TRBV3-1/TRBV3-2,TGTGCCAGCAGCCCGGGACAGGGGTCCTACGAGCAGTACTTC,CASSPGQGSYEQYF
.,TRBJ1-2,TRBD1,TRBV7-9,TGTGCCAGCAGCCTGACAGGGAGTGGCTACACCTTC,CASSLTGSGYTF
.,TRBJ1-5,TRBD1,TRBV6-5,TGTGCCAGCAGCGGACAGGGGGGAAATCAGCCCCAGCATTTT,CASSGQGGNQPQHF
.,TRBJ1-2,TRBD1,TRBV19,TGTGCCAGTAGTGCCAGGGGGCAGGCCCACTATGGCTACACCTTC,CASSARGQAHYGYTF
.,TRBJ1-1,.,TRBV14,TGTGCCAGCAGCCAAGTTCAGGCTGGTGAAGCTTTCTTT,CASSQVQAGEAFF
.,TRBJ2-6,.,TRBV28,TGTGCCAGCCGCTCCAGCTCTGGGGCCAACGTCCTGACTTTC,CASRSSSGANVLTF
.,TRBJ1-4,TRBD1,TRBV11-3,TGTGCCAGCAGCCTCCGGGACAGGGATGAAAAACTGTTTTTT,CASSLRDRDEKLFF
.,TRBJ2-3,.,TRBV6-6,TGTGCCAGCAGCTCTCTTGGGGCCGGGACAGATACGCAGTATTTT,CASSSLGAGTDTQYF
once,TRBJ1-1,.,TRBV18,TGTGCCAGCTCACCAAGCAGGGGACGGAACACTGAAGCTTTCTTT,CASSPSRGRNTEAFF
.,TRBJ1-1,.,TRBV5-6,TGTGCCAGCAGCTTGGAGGTTGGGCAGAGTGAAGCTTTCTTT,CASSLEVGQSEAFF
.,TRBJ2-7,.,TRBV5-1,TGCGCCAGCAGCTTGGGGGCGGCAGGAGGGGCCTACGAGCAGTACTTC,CASSLGAAGGAYEQYF
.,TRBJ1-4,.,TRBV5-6,TGTGCCAGCAGCTTGGCCAGAATTAATGAAAAACTGTTTTTT,CASSLARINEKLFF
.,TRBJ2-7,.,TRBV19,TGTGCCACCTCCGGTACCTACGAGCAGTACTTC,CATSGTYEQYF
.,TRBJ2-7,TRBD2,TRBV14,TGTGCCAGCAGCCAAAGGGCTAGCGGGATGGGTGAGCAGTACTTC,CASSQRASGMGEQYF
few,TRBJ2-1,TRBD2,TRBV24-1,TGTGCCACCAGGGGACTAGCGGGAGAAAGTGGAAATGAGCAGTTCTTC,CATRGLAGESGNEQFF
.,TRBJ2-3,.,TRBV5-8,TGTGCCAGCAGCTTGCGCGGGGTTCCCACAGATACGCAGTATTTT,CASSLRGVPTDTQYF
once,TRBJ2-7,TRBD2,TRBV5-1,TGCGCCAGCAGCTCAGGCCGACTAGCGGGAGTATACGAGCAGTACTTC,CASSSGRLAGVYEQYF
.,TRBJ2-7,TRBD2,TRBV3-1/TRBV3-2,TGTGCCAGCAGCCAAGATACCGCTAGCGGGAGGTACGAGCAGTACTTC,CASSQDTASGRYEQYF
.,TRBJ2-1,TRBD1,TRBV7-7,TGTGCCAGCGAGACCATTGTTACCGGGACAGGGGACAATGAGCAGTTCTTC,CASETIVTGTGDNEQFF
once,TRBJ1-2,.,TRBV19,TGTGCCAGTAGTATCGGGAGTGGGCCCTATGGCTACACCTTC,CASSIGSGPYGYTF
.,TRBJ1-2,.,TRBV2,TGTGCCACCACAGAGGAGGAAAACTATGGCTACACCTTC,CATTEEENYGYTF
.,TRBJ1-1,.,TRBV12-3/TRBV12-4,TGTGCCAGCAGCGATGTGACGGGCACTGAAGCTTTCTTT,CASSDVTGTEAFF
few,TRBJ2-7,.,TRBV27,TGTGCCAGCAGTTTTGGGGGCTTCACCTACGAGCAGTACTTC,CASSFGGFTYEQYF
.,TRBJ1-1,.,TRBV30,TGTGCCTGGAGTGGAGGAGGGGCCGAAGCTTTCTTT,CAWSGGGAEAFF
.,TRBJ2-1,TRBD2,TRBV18,TGTGCCAGCTCACGGGGACTAGCGGTCTACAATGAGCAGTTCTTC,CASSRGLAVYNEQFF
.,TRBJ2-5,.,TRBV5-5,TGTGCCAGCAGAACCGGGACAATAATCCAAGAGACCCAGTACTTC,CASRTGTIIQETQYF
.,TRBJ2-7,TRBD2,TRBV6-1,TGTGCCAGCAGTGAAGGCCTGGGACTAGCCTACGAGCAGTACTTC,CASSEGLGLAYEQYF
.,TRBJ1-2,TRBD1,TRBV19,TGTGCCAGTAGTCCACAGGGGGCGCCGGACTATGGCTACACCTTC,CASSPQGAPDYGYTF
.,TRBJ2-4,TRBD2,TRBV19,TGTGCCAGTAGTATGGGCCCGACTAGCGGAGAGGGGCTAGCCAAAAACATTCAGTACTTC,CASSMGPTSGEGLAKNIQYF
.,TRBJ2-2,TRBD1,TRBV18,TGTGCCAGCTCACCAGGTCCGGGACAGGGCTCCACCGGGGAGCTGTTTTTT,CASSPGPGQGSTGELFF
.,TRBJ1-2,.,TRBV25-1,TGTGCCAGCAGTTCACCCTTGGGGGGAGTCTATGGCTACACCTTC,CASSSPLGGVYGYTF
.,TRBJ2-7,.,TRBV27,TGTGCCAGCAGTTCGATTGGGGGGTGGCGGTACTTC,CASSSIGGWRYF
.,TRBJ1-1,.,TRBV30,TGTGCCTGGAGCAGGGTCAGCACTGAAGCTTTCTTT,CAWSRVSTEAFF
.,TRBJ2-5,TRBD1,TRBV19,TGTGCCAGTACTCGGACAGGGCGAGGCGGGGAGACCCAGTACTTC,CASTRTGRGGETQYF
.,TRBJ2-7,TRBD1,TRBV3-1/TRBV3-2,TGTGCCAGCAGTCGCGACAGGGGAGGCGAGCAGTACTTC,CASSRDRGGEQYF
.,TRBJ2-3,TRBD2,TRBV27,TGTGCCAGCAGGCCACTAGCGGGAGTAGGAACAGATACGCAGTATTTT,CASRPLAGVGTDTQYF
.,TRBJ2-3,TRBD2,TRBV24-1,TGTGCCTCGGGGGGTGGCACAGATACGCAGTATTTT,CASGGGTDTQYF
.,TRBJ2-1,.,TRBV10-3,TGTGCCATCAGTGACCCGTCGACTCGCTCCTACAATGAGCAGTTCTTC,CAISDPSTRSYNEQFF
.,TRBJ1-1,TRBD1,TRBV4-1,TGCGCCAGCAGCCAGGATATCTACGGGACAGGGCGTAGTGCTGAAGCTTTCTTT,CASSQDIYGTGRSAEAFF
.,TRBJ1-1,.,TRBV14,TGTGCCAGCAGCCCAGGGGTGAACACTGAAGCTTTCTTT,CASSPGVNTEAFF
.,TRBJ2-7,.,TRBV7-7,TGTGCTAGCAGCTTAAACCCAGGGAACTCCTACGAGCAGTACTTC,CASSLNPGNSYEQYF
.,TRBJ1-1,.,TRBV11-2,TGTGCCAGCAGCTTCGTAAACGAGGCGACTGAAGCTTTCTTT,CASSFVNEATEAFF
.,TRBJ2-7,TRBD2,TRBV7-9,TGTGCCAGCAGCCCGGGGGGTACCTACGAGCAGTACTTC,CASSPGGTYEQYF